The entry that follows covers one T cell receptor (beta chain) sequence. The source of the sample is a study of Ad26.COV2.S vaccination and SARS-CoV-2 variants. Background on the study: The donor belonged to the COV1001 Ad26.COV2.S trial arm.

V lost 4 bases, J lost 2 bases, and 15 bases lay in between. CDR3 length: 16 residues. The germline gives CDR1 MDHEN, CDR2 SYDVKM. The sample's treatment: some 20 received Ad26.COV2.S at low or high dose, single or two shots; about 5 received placebo; per-sample allocation not given. Sampling was performed 63 days after the first vaccine or placebo injection. Some clones are missing from TCRdb's copy, which holds only in-frame ones; the method was immunoSEQ multiplex PCR. The sample includes approximately 340,000 clones, approximately 85% of them seen just once. This sequence originates from a person between 18 and 65 years old who received the Ad26.COV2.S COVID-19 vaccine or a placebo. The chain recombines TRBV28 with TRBJ2-1; D unclear. The sample here was peripheral blood, taken in a trial of Ad26.COV2.S vaccine versus placebo. CDR3 in amino acids: CASSSEHEFTYNEQFF. The CDR3 DNA sequence: TGTGCCAGCAGTTCAGAGCATGAATTCACCTACAATGAGCAGTTCTTC.